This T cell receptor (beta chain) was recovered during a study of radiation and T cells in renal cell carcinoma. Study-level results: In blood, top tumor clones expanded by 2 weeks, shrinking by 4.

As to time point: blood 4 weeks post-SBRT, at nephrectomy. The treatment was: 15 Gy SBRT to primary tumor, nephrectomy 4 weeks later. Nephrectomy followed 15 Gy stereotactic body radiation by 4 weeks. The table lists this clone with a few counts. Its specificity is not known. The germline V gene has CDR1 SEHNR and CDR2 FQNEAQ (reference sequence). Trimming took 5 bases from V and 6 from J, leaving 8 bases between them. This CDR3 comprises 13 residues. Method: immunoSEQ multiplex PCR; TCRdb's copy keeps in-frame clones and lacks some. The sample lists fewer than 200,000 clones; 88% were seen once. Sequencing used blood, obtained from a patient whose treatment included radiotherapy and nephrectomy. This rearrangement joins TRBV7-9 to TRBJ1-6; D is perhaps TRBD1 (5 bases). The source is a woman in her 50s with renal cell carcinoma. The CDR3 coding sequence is TGTGCCAGCAGCCTGACAGTTAATTCACCCCTCCACTTT. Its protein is CASSLTVNSPLHF.